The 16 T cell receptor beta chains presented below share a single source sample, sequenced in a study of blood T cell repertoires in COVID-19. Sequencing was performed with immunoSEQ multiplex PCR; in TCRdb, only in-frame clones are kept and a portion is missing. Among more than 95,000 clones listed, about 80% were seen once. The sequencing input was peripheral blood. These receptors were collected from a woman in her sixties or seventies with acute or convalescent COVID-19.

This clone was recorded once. CDR3 residues: CASSESRPSLGYEQYF. Here the CDR3 DNA reads TGTGCCAGCAGTGAAAGCAGGCCGAGTCTCGGCTACGAGCAGTACTTC. The genes are TRBV6-1 and TRBJ2-7; D not certain. The length of the CDR3 is 16 residues. Trimming took 2 bases from V and 3 from J, leaving 17 bases between them. CDR1 and CDR2 (germline): MNHNS, SASEGT.

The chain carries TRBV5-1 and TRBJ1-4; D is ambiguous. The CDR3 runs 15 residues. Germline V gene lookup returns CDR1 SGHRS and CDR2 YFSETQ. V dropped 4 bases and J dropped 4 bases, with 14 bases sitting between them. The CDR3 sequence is CASSAPETNNEKLFF. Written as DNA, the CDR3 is TGCGCCAGCAGCGCCCCAGAGACAAATAATGAAAAACTGTTTTTT.

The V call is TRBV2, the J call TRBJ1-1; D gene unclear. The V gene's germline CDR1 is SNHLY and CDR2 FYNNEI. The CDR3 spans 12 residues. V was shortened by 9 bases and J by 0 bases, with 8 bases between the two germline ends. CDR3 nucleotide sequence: TGTGCCAGACGAGACATGAACACTGAAGCTTTCTTT. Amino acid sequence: CARRDMNTEAFF.

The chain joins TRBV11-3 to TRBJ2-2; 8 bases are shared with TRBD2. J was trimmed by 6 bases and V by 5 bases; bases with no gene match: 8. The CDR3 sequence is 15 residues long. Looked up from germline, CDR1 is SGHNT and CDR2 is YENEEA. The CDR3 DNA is TGTGCCAGCAGCCCGGGGGGGGCCTGGGCCGGGGAGCTGTTTTTT. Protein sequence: CASSPGGAWAGELFF. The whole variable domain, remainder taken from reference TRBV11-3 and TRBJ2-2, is EAGVVQSPRYKIIEKKQPVAFWCNPISGHNTLYWYLQNLGQGPELLIRYENEEAVDDSQLPKDRFSAERLKGVDSTLKIQPAELGDSAVYLCASSPGGAWAGELFFGEGSRLTVL.

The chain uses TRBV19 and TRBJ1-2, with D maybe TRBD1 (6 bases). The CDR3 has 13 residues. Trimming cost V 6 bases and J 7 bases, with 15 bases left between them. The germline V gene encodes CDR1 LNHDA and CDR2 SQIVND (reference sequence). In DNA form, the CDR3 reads TGTGCCAGTAGCTCGGGGGGGGCGGTTGGCTACACCTTC. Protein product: CASSSGGAVGYTF.

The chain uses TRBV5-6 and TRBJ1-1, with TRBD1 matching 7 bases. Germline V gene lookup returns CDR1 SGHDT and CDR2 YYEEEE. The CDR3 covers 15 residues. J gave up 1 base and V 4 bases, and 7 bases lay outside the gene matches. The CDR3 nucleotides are TGTGCCAGCAGCCCCTCGACAGGGAGGAACACTGAAGCTTTCTTT. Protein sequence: CASSPSTGRNTEAFF. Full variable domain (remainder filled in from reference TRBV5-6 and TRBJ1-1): DAGVTQSPTHLIKTRGQQVTLRCSPKSGHDTVSWYQQALGQGPQFIFQYYEEEERQRGNFPDRFSGHQFPNYSSELNVNALLLGDSALYLCASSPSTGRNTEAFFGQGTRLTVV.

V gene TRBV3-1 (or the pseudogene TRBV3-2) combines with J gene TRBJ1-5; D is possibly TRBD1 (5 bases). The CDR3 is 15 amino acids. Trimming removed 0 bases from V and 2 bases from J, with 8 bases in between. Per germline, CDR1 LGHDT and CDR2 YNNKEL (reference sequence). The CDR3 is CASSQDSRGNQPQHF. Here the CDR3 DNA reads TGTGCCAGCAGCCAAGATTCCAGGGGCAATCAGCCCCAGCATTTT.

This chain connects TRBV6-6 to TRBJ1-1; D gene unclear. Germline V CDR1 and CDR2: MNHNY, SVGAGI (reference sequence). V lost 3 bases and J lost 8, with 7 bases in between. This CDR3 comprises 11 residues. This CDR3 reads CASSYGSEAFF. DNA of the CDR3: TGTGCCAGCAGTTATGGGAGCGAAGCTTTCTTT.

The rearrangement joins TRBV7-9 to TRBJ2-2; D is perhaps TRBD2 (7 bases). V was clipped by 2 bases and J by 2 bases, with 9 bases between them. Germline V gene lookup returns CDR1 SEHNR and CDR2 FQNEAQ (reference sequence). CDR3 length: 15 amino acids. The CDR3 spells CASSLRGGNTGELFF. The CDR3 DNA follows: TGTGCCAGCAGCTTAAGGGGGGGTAACACCGGGGAGCTGTTTTTT.

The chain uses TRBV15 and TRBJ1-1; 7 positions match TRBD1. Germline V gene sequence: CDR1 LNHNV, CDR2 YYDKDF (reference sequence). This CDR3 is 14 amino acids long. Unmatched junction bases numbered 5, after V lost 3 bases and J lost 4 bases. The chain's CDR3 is CATSRRQGATEAFF. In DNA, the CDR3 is TGTGCCACCAGCAGGAGACAGGGAGCCACTGAAGCTTTCTTT.

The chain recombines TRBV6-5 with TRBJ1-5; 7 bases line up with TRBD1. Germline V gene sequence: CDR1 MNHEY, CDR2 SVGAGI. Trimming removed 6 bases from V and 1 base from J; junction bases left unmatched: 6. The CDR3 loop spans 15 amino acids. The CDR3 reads CASRGQNLSNQPQHF. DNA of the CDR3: TGTGCCAGCAGGGGACAGAATTTGAGCAATCAGCCCCAGCATTTT.

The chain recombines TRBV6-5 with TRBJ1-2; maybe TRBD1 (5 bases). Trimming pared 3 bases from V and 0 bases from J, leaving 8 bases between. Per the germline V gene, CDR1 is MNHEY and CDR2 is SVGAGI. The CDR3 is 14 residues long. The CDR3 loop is CASSYGAANYGYTF. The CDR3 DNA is TGTGCCAGCAGTTATGGGGCAGCTAACTATGGCTACACCTTC.

The DNA of the CDR3 is TGTGCCAGCAGCACCACGGGACAGGGTTCACCCCTCCACTTT. Its translation: CASSTTGQGSPLHF. This chain connects TRBV11-2 to TRBJ1-6; TRBD1 matches 9 bases. The CDR3 has 14 residues. Germline CDR1 reads SGHAT; CDR2 reads FQNNGV. The V gene end was trimmed by 5 bases and the J gene end by 9 bases; junction bases not matched to a gene: 5.

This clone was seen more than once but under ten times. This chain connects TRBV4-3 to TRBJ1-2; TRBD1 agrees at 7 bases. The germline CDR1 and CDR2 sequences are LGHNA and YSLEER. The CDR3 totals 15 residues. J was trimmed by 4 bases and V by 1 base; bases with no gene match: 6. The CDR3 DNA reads TGCGCCAGCAGCCAAGGCTCCGGGACAGTCTATGGCTACACCTTC. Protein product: CASSQGSGTVYGYTF.

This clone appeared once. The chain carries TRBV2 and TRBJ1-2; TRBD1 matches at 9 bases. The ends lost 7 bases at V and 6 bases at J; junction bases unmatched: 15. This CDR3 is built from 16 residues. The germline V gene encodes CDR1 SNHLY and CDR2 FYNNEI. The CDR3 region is CASTLTQATGGDGYTF. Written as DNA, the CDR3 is TGTGCCAGCACCCTAACCCAAGCCACAGGGGGCGATGGCTACACCTTC.

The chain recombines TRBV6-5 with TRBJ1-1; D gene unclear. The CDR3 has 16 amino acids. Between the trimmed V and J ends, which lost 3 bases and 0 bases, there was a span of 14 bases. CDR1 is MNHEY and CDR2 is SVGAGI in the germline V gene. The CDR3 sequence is CASSYKRAAMNTEAFF. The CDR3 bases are TGTGCCAGCAGTTATAAGAGGGCAGCTATGAACACTGAAGCTTTCTTT.